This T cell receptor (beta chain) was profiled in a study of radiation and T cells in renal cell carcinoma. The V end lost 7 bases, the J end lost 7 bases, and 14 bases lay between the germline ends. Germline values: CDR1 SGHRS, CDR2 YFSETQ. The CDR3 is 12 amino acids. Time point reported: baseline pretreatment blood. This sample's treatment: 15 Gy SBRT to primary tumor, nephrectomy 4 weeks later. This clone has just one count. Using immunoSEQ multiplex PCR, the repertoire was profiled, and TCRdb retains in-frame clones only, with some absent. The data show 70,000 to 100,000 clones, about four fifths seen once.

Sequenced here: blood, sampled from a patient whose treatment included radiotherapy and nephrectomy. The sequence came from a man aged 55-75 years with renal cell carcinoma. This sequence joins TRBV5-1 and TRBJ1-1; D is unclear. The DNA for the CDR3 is TGCGCCAGCCGCGAGGCCGGTTTTGAAGCTTTCTTT. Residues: CASREAGFEAFF.